A single sample is the source of the 10 T cell receptor beta chains below, sequenced in a study of OX40 agonist ivuxolimab in advanced cancers. The data were produced by immunoSEQ multiplex PCR, yet TCRdb's version contains in-frame clones alone and is incomplete. The sample lists roughly 97,000 clones, roughly 90% seen once, with around 0.85% in the top ten. Sequences were derived from CD4+ or CD8+ T cells sorted from blood, sampled in a trial of the OX40 agonist ivuxolimab. The receptor source for this set is an adult with an advanced solid tumor such as melanoma, head and neck, liver or kidney cancer.

The CDR3: CASSVGQGGYGYTF. The CDR3, as DNA: TGTGCCAGCAGTGTGGGGCAGGGAGGTTATGGCTACACCTTC. The V call is TRBV6-5, the J call TRBJ1-2, with a possible D match to TRBD1 (5 bases). Germline CDR1 and CDR2: MNHEY and SVGAGI. V dropped 5 bases and J dropped 5 bases, with 15 bases sitting between them. The length of the CDR3 is 14 residues.

V gene TRBV30 combines with J gene TRBJ2-1, with 9 bases matching TRBD2. Per germline, CDR1 GTSNPN and CDR2 SVGIG (reference sequence). This CDR3 has 13 amino acids. J lost 10 bases, V lost 0 bases, and 4 bases had no gene match. The CDR3 loop is CAWSVVTSGEQFF. The CDR3 bases are TGTGCCTGGAGTGTAGTGACTAGCGGAGAGCAGTTCTTC.

V is TRBV19 and J is TRBJ2-3; 10 bases agree with TRBD1. The V and J ends lost 10 bases and 3 bases, in that order; junction bases with no gene match: 10. The CDR3 runs to 15 residues. Germline assignment: CDR1 LNHDA and CDR2 SQIVND (reference sequence). The CDR3 DNA sequence: TGTGCCACTATGCCGGGACAGGGGTTTACAGATACGCAGTATTTT. Protein product: CATMPGQGFTDTQYF.

The chain joins TRBV27 to TRBJ1-1; 7 bases agree with TRBD1. CDR3 length: 15 amino acids. Trimming took 5 bases from V and 4 from J; bases not matched to a gene: 10. Per germline, CDR1 MNHEY and CDR2 SMNVEV (reference sequence). The CDR3 nucleotides are TGTGCCAGCAGTCCCGCGACAGGGAGGAGCACTGAAGCTTTCTTT. This sequence encodes CASSPATGRSTEAFF.

The chain recombines TRBV6-1 with TRBJ1-3, with D maybe TRBD1 (6 bases). Germline assignment: CDR1 MNHNS and CDR2 SASEGT. There are 16 residues in the CDR3. Trimming took off 3 bases at V and 7 bases at J, with 19 bases between the two ends. The CDR3 DNA reads as TGTGCCAGCAGTGAGGTTGACAGGTCCATCAGGAACACCATATATTTT. Translated, it gives CASSEVDRSIRNTIYF.

The chain recombines TRBV5-1 with TRBJ2-7; TRBD1 might be the D (7 bases). This CDR3 spans 15 amino acids. Trimming took off 1 base at V and 5 bases at J, with 16 bases between the two ends. CDR1 is SGHRS and CDR2 is YFSETQ in the germline V gene. Here the CDR3 reads CASSLMAGGSDEQYF. DNA of the CDR3: TGCGCCAGCAGCTTGATGGCAGGGGGGTCCGACGAGCAGTACTTC.

This chain uses TRBV5-1 with TRBJ2-7, with 7 bases fitting TRBD1. Germline V gene lookup returns CDR1 SGHRS and CDR2 YFSETQ. V gave up 3 bases and J gave up 5 bases; unmatched junction bases: 5. The CDR3 consists of 13 residues. The CDR3 nucleotides are TGCGCCAGCAGCTCGGGACAGATGGACGAGCAGTACTTC. Amino acids: CASSSGQMDEQYF.

CDR3 in amino acids: CASSLEVGGYTF. The DNA for the CDR3 is TGTGCCAGCAGCTTAGAAGTGGGGGGCTACACCTTC. The rearrangement links TRBV5-4 to TRBJ1-2, with D hard to call. In germline, CDR1 is SGHNT, CDR2 YYREEE (reference sequence). V lost 2 bases and J lost 8, with 10 bases in between. The CDR3 covers 12 residues.

The chain couples TRBV4-3 to TRBJ2-7; TRBD2 matches 10 bases. Trimming removed 1 base from V and 6 bases from J; junction bases left unmatched: 6. The germline gives CDR1 LGHNA, CDR2 YSLEER. The CDR3 runs to 15 residues. The CDR3 loop is CASSQAASGGREQYF. For the CDR3, the DNA is TGCGCCAGCAGCCAAGCCGCTAGCGGGGGCCGCGAGCAGTACTTC.

The chain has TRBV4-2 and TRBJ1-3, with a possible D match to TRBD1 (5 bases). CDR3 size: 16 residues. V was cut by 0 bases and J by 4 bases, with 13 bases left in between. The germline CDR1 and CDR2 sequences are LGHNA and YNFKEQ. DNA of the CDR3: TGTGCCAGCAGCCAAGACGGGGGGATGAGGGGAAACACCATATATTTT. Residues: CASSQDGGMRGNTIYF.